Listed below are T cell receptor beta chains from one sample, sequenced in a study of blood T cells in healthy people across ages. One entry per CDR3 protein, called by TCRdb with MiXCR from the 5' RACE reads. The sample has about 1.4 million distinct CDR3 sequences; around 59% are singletons. The sequencing sample was made of blood. The source is a young man in good health. Each CDR3 is given with its conserved first and last residue. D genes are given only for firm matches. Expanded clones get a size class; other rows say once, few or many, or leave the size out.

d_gene	j_gene	v_gene	abundance	CDR3nt	CDR3aa
NA	TRBJ1-4	TRBV9	once	TGTGCCAGCAGCCCGTTAGTGGGGCTTGGTGAAAAACTGTTTTTT	CASSPLVGLGEKLFF
NA	TRBJ1-2	TRBV20-1	NA	TGCAGTGCTAGGATCAGGGGCCGCAACTATGGCTACACCTTC	CSARIRGRNYGYTF
TRBD2	TRBJ2-7	TRBV4-3	few	TGCGCCAGCAGCCAAGAAGCGGGGAGAGTCTACGAGCAGTACTTC	CASSQEAGRVYEQYF
NA	TRBJ1-6	TRBV12-1	NA	TGTGCCAGCAGCTCGACAGGGTCCCATAATTCACCCCTCCACTTT	CASSSTGSHNSPLHF
NA	TRBJ1-1	TRBV11-2	NA	TGTGCCTGCAGCCCCCCGGGCAGCACTGAAGCTTTCTTT	CACSPPGSTEAFF
TRBD2	TRBJ2-5	TRBV29-1	NA	TGCAGCGTTCGGACTAGCGGGGGGTACAATGAGCAGTACTTC	CSVRTSGGYNEQYF
TRBD2	TRBJ2-3	TRBV10-3	NA	TGTGCCATCAGCCTCGCCGGGACTAGCCGGGATACGCAGTATTTT	CAISLAGTSRDTQYF
NA	TRBJ2-7	TRBV20-1	few	TGCAGTGCTAGTGAGCAGAGCTCCTACGAGCAGTACTTC	CSASEQSSYEQYF
NA	TRBJ2-1	TRBV11-2	NA	TGTGCCAGCAGTCCCGATAGGCCCGAGCAGTTCTTC	CASSPDRPEQFF
TRBD2	TRBJ2-1	TRBV28	NA	TGTGCCAGCAGTTCGGGAGGCGCGGGGGGGCCGAACAATGAGAAGTTCTTC	CASSSGGAGGPNNEKFF